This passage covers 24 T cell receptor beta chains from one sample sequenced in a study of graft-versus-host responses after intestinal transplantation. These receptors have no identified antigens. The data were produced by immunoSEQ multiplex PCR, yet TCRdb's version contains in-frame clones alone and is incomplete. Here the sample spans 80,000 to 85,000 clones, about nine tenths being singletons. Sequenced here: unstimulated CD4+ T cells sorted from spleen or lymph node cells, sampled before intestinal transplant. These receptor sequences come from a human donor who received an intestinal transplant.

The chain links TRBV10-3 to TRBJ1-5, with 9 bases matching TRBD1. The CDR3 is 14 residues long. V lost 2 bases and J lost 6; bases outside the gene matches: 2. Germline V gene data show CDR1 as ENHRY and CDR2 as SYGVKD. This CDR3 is CAISETGGVQPQHF. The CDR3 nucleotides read TGTGCCATCAGTGAGACAGGGGGCGTTCAGCCCCAGCATTTT.

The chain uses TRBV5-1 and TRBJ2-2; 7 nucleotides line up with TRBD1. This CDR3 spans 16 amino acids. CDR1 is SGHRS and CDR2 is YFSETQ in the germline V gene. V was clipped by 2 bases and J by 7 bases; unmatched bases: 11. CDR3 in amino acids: CASSLREQGSNGELFF. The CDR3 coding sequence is TGCGCCAGCAGCTTAAGGGAACAGGGGAGTAACGGGGAGCTGTTTTTT.

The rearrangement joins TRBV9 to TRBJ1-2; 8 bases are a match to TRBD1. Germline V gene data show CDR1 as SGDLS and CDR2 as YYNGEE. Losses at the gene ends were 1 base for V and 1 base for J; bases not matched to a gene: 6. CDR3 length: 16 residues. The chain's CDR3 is CASSVLPGQDNYGYTF. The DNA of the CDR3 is TGTGCCAGCAGCGTACTTCCGGGACAGGATAACTATGGCTACACCTTC.

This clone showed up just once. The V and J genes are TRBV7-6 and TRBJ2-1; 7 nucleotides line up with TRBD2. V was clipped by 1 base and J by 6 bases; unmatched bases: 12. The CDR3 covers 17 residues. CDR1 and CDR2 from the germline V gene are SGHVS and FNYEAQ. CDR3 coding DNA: TGTGCCAGCAGCTTAGGGGCGGGGGTTCTTCTACGCAATGAGCAGTTCTTC. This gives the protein CASSLGAGVLLRNEQFF.

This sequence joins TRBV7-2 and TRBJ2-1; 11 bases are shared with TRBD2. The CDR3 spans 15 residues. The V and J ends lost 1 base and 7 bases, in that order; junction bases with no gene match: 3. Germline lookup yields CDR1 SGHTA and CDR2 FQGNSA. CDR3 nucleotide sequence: TGTGCCAGCAGCTTAGAGGCTAGCGGGGGGAATGAGCAGTTCTTC. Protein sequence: CASSLEASGGNEQFF.

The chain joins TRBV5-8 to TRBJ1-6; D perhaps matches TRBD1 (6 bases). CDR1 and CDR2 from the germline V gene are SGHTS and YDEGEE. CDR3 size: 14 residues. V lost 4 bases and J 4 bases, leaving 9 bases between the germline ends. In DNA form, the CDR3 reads TGTGCCAGCAGCGTGACAGGTTATAATTCACCCCTCCACTTT. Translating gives CASSVTGYNSPLHF.

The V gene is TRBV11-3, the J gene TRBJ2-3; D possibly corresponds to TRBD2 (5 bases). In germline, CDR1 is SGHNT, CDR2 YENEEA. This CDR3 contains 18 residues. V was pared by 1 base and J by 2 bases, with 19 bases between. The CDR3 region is CASSLGVQASSSTDTQYF. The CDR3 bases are TGTGCCAGCAGCTTAGGTGTTCAGGCTAGCAGCTCCACAGATACGCAGTATTTT.

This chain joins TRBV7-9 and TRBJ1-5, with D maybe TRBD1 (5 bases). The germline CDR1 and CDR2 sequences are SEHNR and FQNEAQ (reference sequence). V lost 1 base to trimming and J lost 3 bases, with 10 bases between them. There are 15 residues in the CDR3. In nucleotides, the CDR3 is TGTGCCAGCAGCTTAGGGCAGGGTTCCAATCAGCCCCAGCATTTT. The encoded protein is CASSLGQGSNQPQHF.

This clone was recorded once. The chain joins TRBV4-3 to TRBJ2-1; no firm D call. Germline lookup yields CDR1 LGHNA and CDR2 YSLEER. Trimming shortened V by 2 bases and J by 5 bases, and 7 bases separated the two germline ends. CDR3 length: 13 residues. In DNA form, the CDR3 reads TGCGCCAGCAGCCAAACGCTAGACAATGAGCAGTTCTTC. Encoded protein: CASSQTLDNEQFF.

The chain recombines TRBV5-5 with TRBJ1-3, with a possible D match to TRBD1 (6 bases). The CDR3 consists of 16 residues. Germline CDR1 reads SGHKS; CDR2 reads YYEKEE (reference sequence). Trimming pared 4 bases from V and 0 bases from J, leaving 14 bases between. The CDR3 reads CASSPGGGLSGNTIYF. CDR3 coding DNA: TGTGCCAGCAGCCCGGGCGGGGGCCTCTCTGGAAACACCATATATTTT.

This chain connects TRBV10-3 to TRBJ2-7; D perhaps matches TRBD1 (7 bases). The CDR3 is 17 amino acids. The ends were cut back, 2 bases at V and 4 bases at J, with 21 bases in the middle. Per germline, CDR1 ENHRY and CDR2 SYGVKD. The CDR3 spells CAISELARQGGWYEQYF. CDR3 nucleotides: TGTGCCATCAGTGAGCTAGCTAGACAGGGAGGATGGTACGAGCAGTACTTC.

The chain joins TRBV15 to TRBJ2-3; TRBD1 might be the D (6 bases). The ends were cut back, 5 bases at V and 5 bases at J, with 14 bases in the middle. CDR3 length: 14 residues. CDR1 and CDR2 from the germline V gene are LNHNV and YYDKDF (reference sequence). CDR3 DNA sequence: TGTGCCACCAGCGGCGTAGCCAGGGGAGATACGCAGTATTTT. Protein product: CATSGVARGDTQYF.

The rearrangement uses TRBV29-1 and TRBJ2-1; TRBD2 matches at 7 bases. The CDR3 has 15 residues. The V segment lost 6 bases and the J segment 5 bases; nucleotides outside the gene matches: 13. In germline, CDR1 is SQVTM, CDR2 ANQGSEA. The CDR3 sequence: CSVGFLGGSDNEQFF. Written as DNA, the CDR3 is TGCAGCGTGGGGTTTTTGGGAGGGTCCGACAATGAGCAGTTCTTC.

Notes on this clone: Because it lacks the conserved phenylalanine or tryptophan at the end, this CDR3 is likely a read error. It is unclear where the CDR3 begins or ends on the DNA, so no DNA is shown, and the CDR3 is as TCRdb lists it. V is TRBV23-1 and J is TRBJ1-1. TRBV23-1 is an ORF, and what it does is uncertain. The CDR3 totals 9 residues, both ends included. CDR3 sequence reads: CASSHCGTP.

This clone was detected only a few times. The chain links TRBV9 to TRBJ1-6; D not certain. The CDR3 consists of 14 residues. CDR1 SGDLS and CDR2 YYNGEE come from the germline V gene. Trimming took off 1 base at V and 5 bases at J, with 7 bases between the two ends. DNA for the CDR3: TGTGCCAGCAGCGTACGCCAGGATAATTCACCCCTCCACTTT. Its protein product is CASSVRQDNSPLHF.

For the CDR3, the DNA is TGTGCCTGGAGTGTAGCCCGAACTGGCTCTGGAAACACCATATATTTT. It encodes CAWSVARTGSGNTIYF. The chain carries TRBV30 and TRBJ1-3, with D uncertain. The CDR3 is made up of 16 amino acids. Trimming removed 0 bases at V and 0 bases at J, with 12 bases between. Germline CDR1 GTSNPN, CDR2 SVGIG (reference sequence).

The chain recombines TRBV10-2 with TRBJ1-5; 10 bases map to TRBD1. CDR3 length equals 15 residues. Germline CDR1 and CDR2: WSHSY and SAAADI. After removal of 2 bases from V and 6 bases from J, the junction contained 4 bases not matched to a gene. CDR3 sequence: CASSERDRGGQPQHF. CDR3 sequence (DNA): TGCGCCAGCAGTGAGAGGGACAGGGGTGGTCAGCCCCAGCATTTT.

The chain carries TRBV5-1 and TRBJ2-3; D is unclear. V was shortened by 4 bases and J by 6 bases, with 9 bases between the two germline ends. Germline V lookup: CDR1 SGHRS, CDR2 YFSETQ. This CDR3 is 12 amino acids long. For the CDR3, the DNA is TGCGCCAGCAGCCTGCTACCGGATACGCAGTATTTT. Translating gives CASSLLPDTQYF.

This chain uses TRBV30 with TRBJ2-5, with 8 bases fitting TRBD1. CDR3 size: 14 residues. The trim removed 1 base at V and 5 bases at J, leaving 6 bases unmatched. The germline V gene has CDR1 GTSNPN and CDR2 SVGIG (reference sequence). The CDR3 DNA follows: TGTGCCTGGAGTGGACAGGGGAGATTTGAGACCCAGTACTTC. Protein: CAWSGQGRFETQYF.

CDR3 residues: CASSLVLETQYF. The CDR3 DNA follows: TGTGCCAGCAGCTTGGTATTGGAGACCCAGTACTTC. The chain employs TRBV5-8 and TRBJ2-5; D remains ambiguous. Trimming removed 0 bases at V and 5 bases at J, with 5 bases between. Germline V gene data show CDR1 as SGHTS and CDR2 as YDEGEE. The CDR3 totals 12 residues.

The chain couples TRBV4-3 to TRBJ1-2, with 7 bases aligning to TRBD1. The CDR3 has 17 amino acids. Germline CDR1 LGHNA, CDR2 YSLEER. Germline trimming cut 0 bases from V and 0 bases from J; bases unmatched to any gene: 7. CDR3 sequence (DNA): TGCGCCAGCAGCCAAGATAAACGGCAGGGGGCTAACTATGGCTACACCTTC. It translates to CASSQDKRQGANYGYTF.

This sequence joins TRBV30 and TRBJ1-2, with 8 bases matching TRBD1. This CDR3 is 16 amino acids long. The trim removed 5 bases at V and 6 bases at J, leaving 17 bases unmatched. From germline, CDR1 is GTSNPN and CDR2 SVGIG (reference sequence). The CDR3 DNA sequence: TGTGCCTGGTTTGGGGGACAGGTCCGGCCTACTAATGGCTACACCTTC. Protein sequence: CAWFGGQVRPTNGYTF.

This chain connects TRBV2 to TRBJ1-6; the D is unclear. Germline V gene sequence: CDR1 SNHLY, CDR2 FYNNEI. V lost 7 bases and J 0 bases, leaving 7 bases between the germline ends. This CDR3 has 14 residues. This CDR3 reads CASTRSSYNSPLHF. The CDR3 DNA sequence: TGTGCCAGCACAAGGAGCTCCTATAATTCACCCCTCCACTTT. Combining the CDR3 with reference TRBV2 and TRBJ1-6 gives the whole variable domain EPEVTQTPSHQVTQMGQEVILRCVPISNHLYFYWYRQILGQKVEFLVSFYNNEISEKSEIFDDQFSVERPDGSNFTLKIRSTKLEDSAMYFCASTRSSYNSPLHFGNGTRLTVT.

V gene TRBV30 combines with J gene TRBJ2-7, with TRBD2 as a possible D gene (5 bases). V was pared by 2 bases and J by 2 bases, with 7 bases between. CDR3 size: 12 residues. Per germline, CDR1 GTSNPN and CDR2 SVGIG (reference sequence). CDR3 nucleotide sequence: TGTGCCTGGAGTCTCGGGGCCTACGAGCAGTACTTC. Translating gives CAWSLGAYEQYF.